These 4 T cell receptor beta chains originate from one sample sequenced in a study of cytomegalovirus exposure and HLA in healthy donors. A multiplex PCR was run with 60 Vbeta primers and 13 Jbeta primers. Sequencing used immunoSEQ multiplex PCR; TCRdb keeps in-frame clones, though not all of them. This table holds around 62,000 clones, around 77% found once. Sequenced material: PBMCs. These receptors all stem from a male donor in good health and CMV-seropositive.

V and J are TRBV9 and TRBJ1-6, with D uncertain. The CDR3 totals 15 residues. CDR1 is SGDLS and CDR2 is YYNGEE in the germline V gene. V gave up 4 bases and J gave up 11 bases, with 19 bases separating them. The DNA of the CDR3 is TGTGCCAGCAGCTCGTCGGGTCTCCGGGAGGCACCCCTCCACTTT. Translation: CASSSSGLREAPLHF.

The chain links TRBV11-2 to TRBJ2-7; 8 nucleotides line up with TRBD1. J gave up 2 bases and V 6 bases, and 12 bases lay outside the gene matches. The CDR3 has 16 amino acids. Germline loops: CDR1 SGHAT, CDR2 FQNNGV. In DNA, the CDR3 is TGTGCCAGCAGACTCATCCGGGACAGGACTACCTACGAGCAGTACTTC. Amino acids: CASRLIRDRTTYEQYF.

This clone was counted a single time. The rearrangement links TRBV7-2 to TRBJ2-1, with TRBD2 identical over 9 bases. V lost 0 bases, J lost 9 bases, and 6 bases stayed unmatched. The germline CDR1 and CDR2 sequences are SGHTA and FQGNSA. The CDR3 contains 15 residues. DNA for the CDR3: TGTGCCAGCAGCTTAGCGATAGCGGGGGTGGTTGAGCAGTTCTTC. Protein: CASSLAIAGVVEQFF.

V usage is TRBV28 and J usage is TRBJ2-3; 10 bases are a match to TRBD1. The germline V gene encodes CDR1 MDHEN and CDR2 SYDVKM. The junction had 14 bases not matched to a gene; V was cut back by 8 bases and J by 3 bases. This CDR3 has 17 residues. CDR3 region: CASQEIRLGQGTDTQYF. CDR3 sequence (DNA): TGTGCCAGCCAAGAGATTAGATTGGGACAGGGGACAGATACGCAGTATTTT.